These 26 T cell receptor beta chains came from one sample sequenced in a study of blood T cells in healthy people across ages. The second PCR ran about 7 to 12 cycles with a sample-barcoded 5' primer and J-beta primers. TCRdb re-derived calls from the 5' RACE reads in MiXCR, one entry per CDR3 protein. The repertoire includes about 1.6 million distinct CDR3 sequences, about 32% of them detected once, and around 11% sits in the top ten. The sample consisted of blood. The receptor source for this set is a woman in her 30s in good health.

This clonotype was counted a few times. This rearrangement joins TRBV5-1 to TRBJ2-7; 7 bases agree with TRBD1. The germline gives CDR1 SGHRS, CDR2 YFSETQ. Losses at the gene ends were 0 bases for V and 3 bases for J; bases not matched to a gene: 12. The CDR3 totals 17 residues. The CDR3: CASSLAPYPGTDYEQYF. CDR3 sequence (DNA): TGCGCCAGCAGCTTGGCCCCTTACCCCGGGACAGACTACGAGCAGTACTTC. Full variable domain (outside the CDR3, taken from reference TRBV5-1 and TRBJ2-7): KAGVTQTPRYLIKTRGQQVTLSCSPISGHRSVSWYQQTPGQGLQFLFEYFSETQRNKGNFPGRFSGRQFSNSRSEMNVSTLELGDSALYLCASSLAPYPGTDYEQYFGPGTRLTVT.

The rearrangement joins TRBV24-1 to TRBJ2-1; 14 positions agree with TRBD2. Gene TRBJ2-7 matches the end of the DNA better, so the J call may be wrong. Germline V gene sequence: CDR1 KGHDR, CDR2 SFDVKD. CDR3 size: 15 residues. As DNA, the CDR3 is TGTGCCACCAGTGACCCGGGACTAGCGGGAGACGAGCAGTACTTC. Translated, it gives CATSDPGLAGDEQYF.

Many counts were recorded for this clonotype. CDR3 amino acids: CASSQSPLYNEQFF. CDR3 nucleotide sequence: TGCGCCAGCAGCCAATCCCCACTATACAATGAGCAGTTCTTC. The rearrangement joins TRBV4-1 to TRBJ2-1, with D unclear. CDR1 MGHRA and CDR2 YSYEKL come from the germline V gene. The CDR3 is 14 residues long. The V end lost 2 bases, the J end lost 4 bases, and 9 bases lay between the germline ends.

V is TRBV9 and J is TRBJ2-7; D possibly corresponds to TRBD1 (6 bases). Trimming removed 3 bases from V and 4 bases from J, with 17 bases in between. Germline CDR1 is SGDLS and CDR2 is YYNGEE. The CDR3 sequence is 15 residues long. Here the CDR3 DNA reads TGTGCCAGCAGCGCCCGGGCAGGGGAGCGGTACGAGCAGTACTTC. Amino acid sequence: CASSARAGERYEQYF.

This clonotype was counted only a few times. The rearrangement links TRBV29-1 to TRBJ1-2; D perhaps matches TRBD1 (5 bases). Deletions cut 3 bases from V and 5 bases from J, with 16 bases between. Germline values: CDR1 SQVTM, CDR2 ANQGSEA. The CDR3 sequence is 14 residues long. CDR3 region: CSVDSRAGAYGYTF. The CDR3 DNA reads TGCAGCGTTGACTCGAGGGCCGGGGCTTATGGCTACACCTTC.

The sample holds a few counts of this clonotype. V usage is TRBV20-1 and J usage is TRBJ2-2, with a tentative D call TRBD2 (6 bases). The V gene's germline CDR1 is DFQATT and CDR2 SNEGSKA (reference sequence). V shed 3 bases and J shed 7 bases, with 12 bases lying between them. This CDR3 has 13 amino acids. CDR3 amino acids: CSASREQGGELFF. The CDR3 DNA sequence: TGCAGTGCTAGCCGGGAGCAGGGCGGGGAGCTGTTTTTT.

The chain couples TRBV28 to TRBJ2-1; no clear D. The CDR3 has 11 amino acids. Trimming shortened V by 7 bases and J by 5 bases, and 6 bases separated the two germline ends. Germline CDR1 and CDR2: MDHEN and SYDVKM. CDR3 residues: CASTFHNEQFF. As DNA, the CDR3 is TGTGCCAGCACCTTCCACAATGAGCAGTTCTTC.

The sample holds a few counts of this clonotype. The chain uses TRBV5-6 and TRBJ2-1; TRBD2 aligns across 13 bases. The germline gives CDR1 SGHDT, CDR2 YYEEEE. CDR3 length: 13 residues. The V segment lost 4 bases and the J segment 12 bases; nucleotides outside the gene matches: 4. This chain's CDR3 is CASSRLAGGGQFF. As DNA, the CDR3 is TGTGCCAGCAGCCGACTAGCGGGAGGTGGGCAGTTCTTC.

This clonotype was counted between two and nine times. V is TRBV9 and J is TRBJ2-2, with 8 bases identical to TRBD1. The CDR3 is made up of 19 amino acids. The trim removed 0 bases at V and 1 base at J, leaving 11 bases unmatched. In germline, CDR1 is SGDLS, CDR2 YYNGEE. The CDR3 loop is CASSVEERGQAWNTGELFF. The DNA of the CDR3 is TGTGCCAGCAGCGTAGAGGAGAGGGGACAGGCCTGGAACACCGGGGAGCTGTTTTTT.

The chain employs TRBV20-1 and TRBJ2-5, with 14 bases identical to TRBD2. J lost 5 bases, V lost 2 bases, and 7 bases had no gene match. This CDR3 has 16 residues. Germline CDR1 and CDR2: DFQATT and SNEGSKA (reference sequence). The CDR3 nucleotides are TGCAGTGCTAGACGACTAGCGGGAGGGCCGAGGGAGACCCAGTACTTC. Translated, it gives CSARRLAGGPRETQYF.

This clonotype was seen at least ten times. CDR3 nucleotides: TGCAGCGTTGAAACAGGGGAGTCCTACGAGCAGTACTTC. Protein sequence: CSVETGESYEQYF. The rearrangement uses TRBV29-1 and TRBJ2-7, with 7 bases that match TRBD1. The CDR3 contains 13 residues. The junction had 2 bases not matched to a gene; V was cut back by 2 bases and J by 1 base. From germline, CDR1 is SQVTM and CDR2 ANQGSEA.

The V gene is TRBV15, the J gene TRBJ1-1; D is unresolved. The CDR3 contains 12 residues. V lost 8 bases, J lost 1 base, and 8 bases lay in between. The germline V gene encodes CDR1 LNHNV and CDR2 YYDKDF (reference sequence). The CDR3 DNA reads as TGTGCCACCGGGTCGGCGAACACTGAAGCTTTCTTT. Translation gives CATGSANTEAFF.

The rearrangement uses TRBV4-1 and TRBJ1-2; D not resolved. The CDR3 covers 16 residues. V lost 0 bases, J lost 10 bases, and 21 bases lay in between. Germline V lookup: CDR1 MGHRA, CDR2 YSYEKL. DNA of the CDR3: TGCGCCAGCAGCCAAGAAATTAAACCCGAATTGGGAGACTACACCTTC. Translated: CASSQEIKPELGDYTF.

As DNA, the CDR3 is TGTGCCACCAGCAGAACCAGGGGGGTGGATACGCAGTATTTT. Its protein is CATSRTRGVDTQYF. This sequence joins TRBV15 and TRBJ2-3, with a weak D call TRBD1 (7 bases). The germline V and J ends were trimmed by 2 bases and 6 bases, with 12 bases remaining between them. CDR1 is LNHNV, CDR2 YYDKDF, per germline (reference sequence). The CDR3 contains 14 residues. Combining the CDR3 with reference TRBV15 and TRBJ2-3 gives the whole variable domain DAMVIQNPRYQVTQFGKPVTLSCSQTLNHNVMYWYQQKSSQAPKLLFHYYDKDFNNEADTPDNFQSRRPNTSFCFLDIRSPGLGDTAMYLCATSRTRGVDTQYFGPGTRLTVL.

This clonotype was seen ten or more times. The chain has TRBV15 and TRBJ1-2, with TRBD1 identical over 12 bases. The germline V gene has CDR1 LNHNV and CDR2 YYDKDF (reference sequence). Unmatched junction bases numbered 10, after V lost 3 bases and J lost 8 bases. This CDR3 has 16 amino acids. CDR3: CATSRGSGQGARGYTF. The DNA for the CDR3 is TGTGCCACCAGCAGGGGCTCGGGACAGGGGGCCAGGGGCTACACCTTC.

The V gene is TRBV27, the J gene TRBJ1-2; 8 bases map to TRBD1. This CDR3 is built from 19 residues. The germline V gene has CDR1 MNHEY and CDR2 SMNVEV (reference sequence). With V trimmed by 5 bases and J by 12 bases, 29 bases remained unmatched. The DNA of the CDR3 is TGTGCCAGCAGTCCTGGACAGGGCCTCTCAATCGGTCCTTATTTGGGTAACACCTTC. Its protein is CASSPGQGLSIGPYLGNTF.

The rearrangement joins TRBV20-1 to TRBJ2-2; D call uncertain. V was shortened by 6 bases and J by 6 bases, with 11 bases between the two germline ends. CDR3 length: 12 residues. Germline V gene sequence: CDR1 DFQATT, CDR2 SNEGSKA (reference sequence). CDR3 protein: CSARELPGELFF. The CDR3 bases are TGCAGTGCAAGGGAACTTCCCGGGGAGCTGTTTTTT.

This chain uses TRBV14 with TRBJ1-2; D not resolved. Germline V gene lookup returns CDR1 SGHDN and CDR2 FVKESK. Trimming shortened V by 0 bases and J by 0 bases, and 11 bases separated the two germline ends. This CDR3 contains 16 residues. CDR3 loop: CASSQDYYGANYGYTF. Here the CDR3 DNA reads TGTGCCAGCAGCCAAGATTATTACGGGGCTAACTATGGCTACACCTTC.

The gene calls are TRBV6-1 and TRBJ2-6, with a possible D match to TRBD1 (6 bases). Trimming cost V 6 bases and J 2 bases, with 11 bases left between them. Germline CDR1 and CDR2: MNHNS and SASEGT. This CDR3 is built from 15 residues. As DNA, the CDR3 is TGTGCCAGCAGCGACAGGAACCCTGGGGCCAACGTCCTGACTTTC. Amino acids: CASSDRNPGANVLTF.

Only a few counts were recorded for this clonotype. The chain has TRBV18 and TRBJ2-5, with 8 bases lining up with TRBD2. This CDR3 is built from 17 residues. The V and J ends lost 3 bases and 7 bases, in that order; junction bases with no gene match: 16. Germline values: CDR1 KGHSH, CDR2 LQKENI. This CDR3 is CASSPRQAGGLQWTQYF. The CDR3 region has the DNA TGTGCCAGCTCACCGCGTCAGGCGGGAGGACTCCAGTGGACCCAGTACTTC.

This clonotype occurred many times. This may come from a read error, since a much larger clone is one base off. J is TRBJ2-6 and V is TRBV27; no clear D gene. V was clipped by 7 bases and J by 0 bases, with 4 bases between them. Germline lookup yields CDR1 MNHEY and CDR2 SMNVEV (reference sequence). The CDR3 extends over 13 amino acids. In nucleotides, the CDR3 is TGTGCCAGCACCTACTCTGGGGCCAACGTCCTGACTTTC. As protein: CASTYSGANVLTF.

V is TRBV18 and J is TRBJ2-7; the D call may be TRBD1 or TRBD2 (6 bases each). The CDR3 totals 15 residues. Germline CDR1 and CDR2: KGHSH and LQKENI. V was pared by 0 bases and J by 6 bases, with 15 bases between. The DNA of the CDR3 is TGTGCCAGCTCACCACCTGGGGGGCAGGGCCTCGAGCAGTACTTC. This sequence encodes CASSPPGGQGLEQYF.

This sequence joins TRBV7-9 and TRBJ2-4; 8 bases fit TRBD1. Near its end, the DNA agrees better with TRBJ2-5, so the J call may be wrong. Germline CDR1 is SEHNR and CDR2 is FQNEAQ (reference sequence). This CDR3 comprises 15 residues. The CDR3 DNA is TGTGCCAGCAGCCCGGACAGGGCCCCTCAAGAGACCCAGTACTTC. This encodes CASSPDRAPQETQYF.

The chain joins TRBV15 to TRBJ2-7; D not certain. CDR3 length: 13 residues. CDR1 and CDR2 (germline): LNHNV, YYDKDF (reference sequence). Trimming removed 0 bases at V and 2 bases at J, with 5 bases between. Here the CDR3 reads CATSREGTYEQYF. CDR3 bases: TGTGCCACCAGCAGAGAGGGAACCTACGAGCAGTACTTC.

This clonotype was detected many times. This rearrangement joins TRBV12-5 to TRBJ2-1; TRBD2 aligns across 9 bases. Trimming removed 4 bases from V and 5 bases from J; junction bases left unmatched: 3. The CDR3 has 14 residues. The germline gives CDR1 LGHNT, CDR2 FRNRAP. The CDR3 region is CASGSAGGDNEQFF. The CDR3, as DNA: TGTGCTAGTGGTTCCGCGGGAGGGGACAATGAGCAGTTCTTC.

The J gene is TRBJ1-2, the V gene TRBV2; a possible D gene is TRBD1 (5 bases). Germline V gene lookup returns CDR1 SNHLY and CDR2 FYNNEI. The V end lost 8 bases, the J end lost 2 bases, and 18 bases lay between the germline ends. The CDR3 covers 15 residues. CDR3 nucleotides: TGTGCCAGCCATTCCGAGCCTAAGGGGAACTATGGCTACACCTTC. Protein: CASHSEPKGNYGYTF.